The clone carrying this T cell receptor (beta chain) was picked up many times. Its antigen is currently unknown. TCRdb's copy holds only in-frame clones and misses some; the assay was immunoSEQ multiplex PCR. The sample has around 2.1 million clones; around 93% are singletons. The sample originates from a study of shared clonotypes between healthy human individuals. CD8 cells classed as naive were CD45RO-negative and positively selected for CCR7, excluding terminally differentiated effector memory CD45RA+ cells. General study findings and limits: Incompleteness in sorted-subset sequencing, despite large depth, was shown by rarefaction.

V lost 4 bases and J lost 4, with 17 bases in between. This CDR3 is 15 amino acids long. Germline CDR1 is SEHNR and CDR2 is FQNEAQ (reference sequence). The clonotype originates from a man aged 18 to 29 in good health. Some clones in this sample may be carry-over from other donors' samples. The rearrangement uses TRBV7-9 and TRBJ2-7; D perhaps matches TRBD1 (6 bases). The specimen sequenced was naive CD8+ T cells from PBMCs. The CDR3, as DNA: TGTGCCAGCAGCTCCCGCCCGGACAGCCCTTACGAGCAGTACTTC. This gives the protein CASSSRPDSPYEQYF. The full variable domain, its missing parts supplied by reference TRBV7-9 and TRBJ2-7, is DTGVSQNPRHKITKRGQNVTFRCDPISEHNRLYWYRQTLGQGPEFLTYFQNEAQLEKSRLLSDRFSAERPKGSFSTLEIQRTEQGDSAMYLCASSSRPDSPYEQYFGPGTRLTVT.